These 32 T cell receptor beta chains were all obtained from the same sample, sequenced in a study of yellow fever vaccine responses in identical twins. Using its own MiXCR run on the RT-PCR reads, TCRdb lists one record per CDR3 protein. This sample yields around 20,000 distinct CDR3 sequences, of which approximately 68% are seen a single time; around 2% belongs to the top ten. The sequences come from T cells from blood (PBMCs), unsorted or a sorted subset (not recorded which), collected before or after yellow fever vaccination (not recorded which). Receptors were obtained from a woman aged 18-35 years who received the yellow fever vaccine.

This clonotype has a handful of counts. In DNA form, the CDR3 reads TGTGCCAGCAGCTACCAGTTTGGTAGCAATCAGCCCCAGCATTTT. Encoded protein: CASSYQFGSNQPQHF. V usage is TRBV11-3 and J usage is TRBJ1-5; D call uncertain. V was shortened by 4 bases and J by 0 bases, with 10 bases between the two germline ends. The V gene's germline CDR1 is SGHNT and CDR2 YENEEA. The CDR3 is 15 amino acids.

The V and J genes are TRBV18 and TRBJ1-1, with D tentatively TRBD1 (6 bases). V was clipped by 3 bases and J by 0 bases, with 14 bases between them. The CDR3 is made up of 16 amino acids. Per the germline V gene, CDR1 is KGHSH and CDR2 is LQKENI. The CDR3 reads CASSPGNRAMNTEAFF. The DNA of the CDR3 is TGTGCCAGCTCACCGGGGAACAGGGCTATGAACACTGAAGCTTTCTTT. Complete variable domain (other parts from reference TRBV18 and TRBJ1-1): NAGVMQNPRHLVRRRGQEARLRCSPMKGHSHVYWYRQLPEEGLKFMVYLQKENIIDESGMPKERFSAEFPKEGPSILRIQQVVRGDSAAYFCASSPGNRAMNTEAFFGQGTRLTVV.

The sample holds a few counts of this clonotype. The rearrangement links TRBV13 to TRBJ2-1; 15 nucleotides line up with TRBD2. This CDR3 contains 14 residues. With 6 bases clipped from V and 8 bases from J, the junction kept 2 bases outside the gene matches. Germline V gives CDR1 PRHDT, CDR2 FYEKMQ (reference sequence). CDR3 bases: TGTGCCAGCAGAGGGACTAGCGGGAGGTATGAGCAGTTCTTC. Translated: CASRGTSGRYEQFF.

A few counts support this clonotype. The gene calls are TRBV29-1 and TRBJ2-3, with 10 bases identical to TRBD2. Germline CDR1 is SQVTM and CDR2 is ANQGSEA. V lost 1 base and J lost 4; bases outside the gene matches: 8. This CDR3 is built from 16 residues. The CDR3 loop is CSVEVPASGSSDTQYF. The CDR3 nucleotides are TGCAGCGTTGAAGTTCCAGCTAGCGGGAGCTCAGATACGCAGTATTTT.

This CDR3 reads CASSLSVLWSAQGETQYF. In DNA, the CDR3 is TGTGCCAGCAGCCTTAGTGTTCTGTGGTCTGCGCAGGGAGAGACCCAGTACTTC. This chain joins TRBV11-3 and TRBJ2-5, with a possible D match to TRBD1 (5 bases). CDR1 is SGHNT, CDR2 YENEEA, per germline. The CDR3 runs 18 residues. The V and J ends lost 5 bases and 4 bases respectively, with 26 bases between them.

The rearrangement joins TRBV12-3 or TRBV12-4 to TRBJ1-2, with 7 bases identical to TRBD1. The CDR3 runs 14 residues. The ends lost 7 bases at V and 2 bases at J; junction bases unmatched: 7. The CDR3 region has the DNA TGTGCCAGCACCCAACAGGGGCGGAACTATGGCTACACCTTC. It specifies CASTQQGRNYGYTF.

The gene calls are TRBV11-1 and TRBJ2-1; D perhaps matches TRBD1 (6 bases). Germline assignment: CDR1 SGHAT and CDR2 FQDESV (reference sequence). This CDR3 has 14 residues. Between the trimmed V and J ends, which lost 7 bases and 2 bases, there was a span of 12 bases. The CDR3, as DNA: TGTGCCAGCACCCCTAGGGACACCTACAATGAGCAGTTCTTC. This gives the protein CASTPRDTYNEQFF. The variable domain in full, with the rest retrieved from reference TRBV11-1 and TRBJ2-1, is EAEVAQSPRYKITEKSQAVAFWCDPISGHATLYWYRQILGQGPELLVQFQDESVVDDSQLPKDRFSAERLKGVDSTLKIQPAELGDSAMYLCASTPRDTYNEQFFGPGTRLTVL.

J is TRBJ2-3 and V is TRBV2; D is ambiguous. Germline V lookup: CDR1 SNHLY, CDR2 FYNNEI. V lost 3 bases and J 2 bases, leaving 6 bases between the germline ends. The CDR3 sequence is 13 residues long. The CDR3 here is CASSEGTTDTQYF. CDR3 in DNA: TGTGCCAGCAGTGAGGGAACCACAGATACGCAGTATTTT.

J is TRBJ2-3 and V is TRBV5-6; perhaps TRBD2 as D (5 bases). CDR3 size: 14 residues. The germline gives CDR1 SGHDT, CDR2 YYEEEE. The V and J ends lost 6 bases and 11 bases respectively, with 22 bases between them. CDR3 sequence: CASKSRRSVEEQYF. CDR3 DNA: TGTGCCAGCAAATCCCGTCGTTCGGTGGAGGAGCAGTATTTT.

In DNA form, the CDR3 reads TGTGCCAGCAGCTTTCAACCCAGTACTAATGAAAAACTGTTTTTT. This gives the protein CASSFQPSTNEKLFF. This rearrangement joins TRBV11-3 to TRBJ1-4; D is ambiguous. Germline CDR1 SGHNT, CDR2 YENEEA. The CDR3 runs 15 residues. With 3 bases removed from V and 2 bases from J, the gap between germline ends came to 10 bases.

The rearrangement links TRBV10-1 to TRBJ1-3, with 8 positions matching TRBD1. The CDR3 sequence is 17 residues long. Per the germline V gene, CDR1 is WNHNN and CDR2 is SYGVQD (reference sequence). V shed 5 bases, J shed 0 bases, and the junction held 9 bases outside the gene matches. CDR3 residues: CASSPGTGSSSGNTIYF. The DNA for the CDR3 is TGCGCCAGCAGTCCCGGGACAGGTTCAAGCTCTGGAAACACCATATATTTT.

This chain links TRBV29-1 with TRBJ2-5; 7 nucleotides match TRBD2. J lost 1 base, V lost 3 bases, and 5 bases had no gene match. The CDR3 contains 14 residues. The germline gives CDR1 SQVTM, CDR2 ANQGSEA. DNA for the CDR3: TGCAGCGTTGAGCGATCGGGAGGCCAAGAGACCCAGTACTTC. Amino acids: CSVERSGGQETQYF.

This clonotype has a handful of counts. V and J are TRBV18 and TRBJ2-5; no reliable D call. The V gene lost 0 bases and the J gene lost 5 bases, with 10 bases spanning the gap. Germline V CDR1 and CDR2: KGHSH, LQKENI. The CDR3 runs to 14 residues. The CDR3 sequence is CASSPPLDRETQYF. The CDR3 DNA reads as TGTGCCAGCTCACCACCGTTGGATCGGGAGACCCAGTACTTC.

The chain couples TRBV4-2 to TRBJ2-5, with 9 bases fitting TRBD1. The J segment lost 4 bases and the V segment lost 5 bases, leaving 8 bases of the junction unmatched. The CDR3 length is 15 residues. Germline V gene lookup returns CDR1 LGHNA and CDR2 YNFKEQ. The CDR3 region is CASSGGQGPSETQYF. The CDR3 DNA sequence: TGTGCCAGCAGCGGCGGACAGGGGCCATCAGAGACCCAGTACTTC.

In this sample, this clonotype turned up a few times. This chain uses TRBV4-1 with TRBJ2-3, with D possibly called TRBD1 or TRBD2 (5 bases each). The germline gives CDR1 MGHRA, CDR2 YSYEKL. The CDR3 has 17 amino acids. Trimming removed 0 bases from V and 7 bases from J, with 20 bases in between. The DNA for the CDR3 is TGCGCCAGCAGCCAAGATGAGGGGCAGAGTTTAGTGAATACGCAGTATTTT. Translated: CASSQDEGQSLVNTQYF.

This chain uses TRBV20-1 with TRBJ2-2, with 7 positions matching TRBD1. V gave up 4 bases and J gave up 5 bases; unmatched junction bases: 7. Per the germline V gene, CDR1 is DFQATT and CDR2 is SNEGSKA (reference sequence). The CDR3 length is 14 residues. CDR3 sequence (DNA): TGCAGTGCTAAGAGGGCAGGGGGTACCGGGGAGCTGTTTTTT. It yields the protein CSAKRAGGTGELFF.

There are a few counts of this clonotype. V usage is TRBV11-3 and J usage is TRBJ2-7, with D hard to call. The V gene's germline CDR1 is SGHNT and CDR2 YENEEA. V lost 1 base, J lost 3 bases, and 7 bases lay in between. CDR3 length: 13 amino acids. This CDR3 reads CASSLGTHYEQYF. The CDR3 DNA is TGTGCCAGCAGCTTAGGAACACACTACGAGCAGTACTTC.

V gene TRBV18 combines with J gene TRBJ1-1; tentatively, D is TRBD1 (5 bases). Germline-derived CDR1 and CDR2 are KGHSH and LQKENI. Trimming cost V 6 bases and J 3 bases, with 14 bases left between them. The CDR3 runs 14 residues. CDR3 residues: CASSRGRVYTEAFF. The CDR3, as DNA: TGTGCCAGCTCCCGAGGCAGGGTTTACACTGAAGCTTTCTTT.

V usage is TRBV2 and J usage is TRBJ1-2, with D tentatively TRBD1 (6 bases). Germline V gene lookup returns CDR1 SNHLY and CDR2 FYNNEI. Trimming removed 2 bases from V and 8 bases from J, with 15 bases in between. The CDR3 is made up of 14 amino acids. CDR3 nucleotide sequence: TGTGCCAGCAGTGAAAGGGACAAGGGCAGCGGCTACACCTTC. Translated: CASSERDKGSGYTF.

The chain uses TRBV19 and TRBJ1-1; the match to TRBD1 covers 8 bases. Germline values: CDR1 LNHDA, CDR2 SQIVND (reference sequence). This CDR3 region has 10 residues. V trimming: 10 bases; J trimming: 7 bases; junction bases outside the gene matches: 2. In nucleotides, the CDR3 is TGTGCCACCGGACAGGGTGAAGCTTTCTTT. It yields the protein CATGQGEAFF.

The genes are TRBV15 and TRBJ1-1; maybe TRBD1 (5 bases). CDR1 LNHNV and CDR2 YYDKDF come from the germline V gene (reference sequence). The V gene lost 6 bases and the J gene lost 1 base, with 9 bases spanning the gap. The CDR3 has 13 amino acids. In DNA form, the CDR3 reads TGTGCCACCAGTTCTCAGGGGAACACTGAAGCTTTCTTT. Encoded protein: CATSSQGNTEAFF.

This chain links TRBV7-6 with TRBJ2-2; D is tentatively TRBD1 or TRBD2 (6 bases each). V dropped 4 bases and J dropped 1 base, with 16 bases sitting between them. The CDR3 covers 17 residues. In germline, CDR1 is SGHVS, CDR2 FNYEAQ. CDR3 in amino acids: CASSSKRGGQNTGELFF. CDR3 bases: TGTGCCAGCAGCTCTAAACGAGGGGGGCAGAACACCGGGGAGCTGTTTTTT. Complete variable domain (other parts from reference TRBV7-6 and TRBJ2-2): GAGVSQSPRYKVTKRGQDVALRCDPISGHVSLYWYRQALGQGPEFLTYFNYEAQQDKSGLPNDRFSAERPEGSISTLTIQRTEQRDSAMYRCASSSKRGGQNTGELFFGEGSRLTVL.

The rearrangement uses TRBV5-2 and TRBJ2-5; the table's D call, TRBD2, was not checked against the DNA. TRBV5-2 counts as a pseudogene. The CDR3 is 14 residues long. This CDR3 is CASNRGGTSETQYF. The CDR3 DNA reads as TGTGCCAGCAACCGGGGAGGGACGTCAGAGACCCAGTACTTC.

This chain connects TRBV28 to TRBJ2-1; 10 positions agree with TRBD2. CDR3 length equals 14 residues. CDR1 MDHEN and CDR2 SYDVKM come from the germline V gene. J was trimmed by 3 bases and V by 6 bases; bases with no gene match: 2. CDR3: CASRIAGGYNEQFF. CDR3 coding DNA: TGTGCCAGCAGGATAGCGGGGGGCTACAATGAGCAGTTCTTC.

The rearrangement links TRBV6-1 to TRBJ1-5; 7 bases are a match to TRBD1. The CDR3 is made up of 13 amino acids. The trim removed 6 bases at V and 6 bases at J, leaving 5 bases unmatched. Germline CDR1 MNHNS, CDR2 SASEGT. Here the CDR3 DNA reads TGTGCCAGCAGCATAACAGGGGCTCAGCCCCAGCATTTT. Translating it yields CASSITGAQPQHF.

The chain couples TRBV18 to TRBJ1-1; D is undetermined. The CDR3 is made up of 12 amino acids. V gave up 3 bases and J gave up 4 bases, with 6 bases separating them. Per the germline V gene, CDR1 is KGHSH and CDR2 is LQKENI. CDR3 sequence reads: CASSPMGTEAFF. DNA of the CDR3: TGTGCCAGCTCACCGATGGGCACTGAAGCTTTCTTT.

The CDR3 region has the DNA TGCGCCAGCAGCTTGGACACGGCGTATGGTGGCTACACCTTC. Translated, it gives CASSLDTAYGGYTF. This chain connects TRBV5-1 to TRBJ1-2; D is ambiguous. CDR3 length: 14 residues. Germline V gene sequence: CDR1 SGHRS, CDR2 YFSETQ. V dropped 0 bases and J dropped 7 bases, with 13 bases sitting between them.

The chain recombines TRBV28 with TRBJ2-7; TRBD1 matches 7 bases. Germline V CDR1 and CDR2: MDHEN, SYDVKM. V lost 6 bases, J lost 3 bases, and 8 bases stayed unmatched. The CDR3 sequence is 14 residues long. The CDR3 loop is CASRRDSKNYEQYV. For the CDR3, the DNA is TGTGCCAGCAGACGGGACAGCAAGAACTACGAGCAGTACGTC.

V gene TRBV7-3 combines with J gene TRBJ2-7, with TRBD1 matching 9 bases. There are 16 residues in the CDR3. Germline CDR1 and CDR2: SGHTA and FQGTGA. Losses at the gene ends were 1 base for V and 9 bases for J; bases not matched to a gene: 13. The CDR3 coding sequence is TGTGCCAGCAGCTTAAGCGGGACAGGGATTGGGGGATGGCAGTACGTC. The encoded protein is CASSLSGTGIGGWQYV.

This clonotype was seen more than once but under ten times. This chain connects TRBV15 to TRBJ2-2; no reliable D call. The germline CDR1 and CDR2 sequences are LNHNV and YYDKDF (reference sequence). The CDR3 covers 12 residues. The V and J ends lost 4 bases and 2 bases respectively, with 2 bases between them. The DNA for the CDR3 is TGTGCCACCAGCACAAACACCGGGGAGCTGTTTTTT. This codes for CATSTNTGELFF.

This clonotype has more than one count but fewer than ten. The CDR3 nucleotides read TGCGCCAGCAGCTTGGGACAGGGAAACTATGGCTACACCTTC. As protein: CASSLGQGNYGYTF. The V gene is TRBV5-1, the J gene TRBJ1-2, with 7 bases aligning to TRBD1. Germline-derived CDR1 and CDR2 are SGHRS and YFSETQ. V shed 0 bases, J shed 2 bases, and the junction held 1 base outside the gene matches. The CDR3 is 14 residues long.

The chain recombines TRBV12-5 with TRBJ2-7, with D unresolved. The V end was cut by 0 bases, the J end by 3 bases, with 3 bases between. The germline CDR1 and CDR2 sequences are LGHNT and FRNRAP. CDR3 length: 12 amino acids. CDR3 residues: CASGLVHYEQYF. The CDR3 region has the DNA TGTGCTAGTGGTTTGGTTCACTACGAGCAGTACTTC.